This T cell receptor (beta chain) was identified during a study of cytomegalovirus exposure and HLA in healthy donors. This CDR3 spans 15 amino acids. V was shortened by 1 base and J by 2 bases, with 11 bases between the two germline ends. From germline, CDR1 is SGHVS and CDR2 FNYEAQ. Whole-study findings and limits: It was confirmed in vitro that three of the CMV-associated chains were specific for CMV antigens. In a later analysis, at a false discovery rate of 0.05, approximately 18,000 TCR beta sequences were associated with HLA alleles.

PCR involved 60 Vbeta and 13 Jbeta primers. In the authors' workflow: Later analysis identified tens of millions of unique TCR beta chains, about 10 million shared. Profiling relied on immunoSEQ multiplex PCR, and the TCRdb table lists in-frame clones only, not all of them. D and trimming were read from the DNA, whereas the V and J calls and clone size are those reported in that table. This sample has approximately 180,000 clones; around 80% occur once, and the top ten carry 2% to 2.5%. This clone was counted a few times. Its antigen is not identified. This TCR was sampled from a woman in her 30s in good health and CMV-seronegative. Sequenced material: PBMCs. This chain joins TRBV7-6 and TRBJ2-5; D is perhaps TRBD1 (5 bases). CDR3 DNA sequence: TGTGCCAGCAGCTTAGGGGCAGGGTCGCAAGAGACCCAGTACTTC. Its translation is CASSLGAGSQETQYF.